This T cell receptor beta chain originates from a study of beta chain features in type 1 diabetes (dated by TCRdb to 2016 to 2018). Turning to the overall study: Mean age, gender distribution, total cell number and subset yield did not differ between patients and healthy donors. The study compared the TCRB repertoires of sorted circulating CD4+ T cell subsets in recently diagnosed type 1 diabetes patients with those in matched healthy donors. Regulatory and stem cell-like memory subsets were isolated from only 8 patients and about 8 healthy donors, whereas naive and central memory subsets came from all 28 donors. Across all samples, some 99 million sorted cells were examined, and cell number per subset correlated strongly with RNA yield. Broader findings and caveats from the paper: Type 1 diabetes patients showed a moderate but significant shortening of TCRB CDR3 length in all four CD4+ subsets. At VDJ recombination sites, type 1 diabetes patients had fewer insertions and more deleted nucleotides, which implies abnormalities in thymic rearrangement. PCR might favor shorter templates, but patient and control samples were amplified and corrected together, so any skew would affect both groups equally. Because cDNA was sequenced instead of genomic DNA, highly expressing activated cells could be over-represented, though the groups showed no difference in activation or CD3 levels. Naive, central memory and regulatory TCRB repertoires appeared to be more similar among patients than among healthy donors. Only small numbers of individuals were included in the HLA sub-analyses, which left unresolved whether HLA type had any influence on TCRB rearrangement.

This clone came up once. Its binding antigen is unknown. No base qualities exist here, and no much larger clone lies one base off it. The High Capacity cDNA Reverse Transcription Kit was used to reverse transcribe all of the isolated RNA, meaning that expressed TCRB transcripts were what got sequenced. Deep immunoSEQ sequencing was applied to naive, central memory and regulatory T cell samples, giving an average of about 3.6 million total reads per sample. Sorted cells were lysed in RLT buffer and RNA was extracted with DNase-treated RNeasy Micro or Mini kits, depending on cell number. Each cell subset was processed separately to prevent cross-contamination, with patient and healthy donor samples processed together. The immunoSEQ multiplex PCR was used to amplify TCRB sequences from cDNA, yielding 87-bp fragments that span the CDR3 region. Sequencing of the amplicons was performed on the Illumina HiSeq platform. The original pipeline was this. PCR bias was corrected computationally using synthetic template baselines, and reads within Hamming distance 2 were collapsed, with unmergeable singletons discarded. Reads were aligned against IMGT to assign V, D and J genes, CDR3 length and insertions or deletions at six rearrangement sites. Clonotype counts were normalized to sorted cell number within each subset before computing true diversity and Gini coefficients with the tcR R package. Repertoire sharing was quantified using the overlap coefficient calculated on TCRB nucleotide sequences. Out-of-frame TCRB sequences from naive cells were analyzed as a proxy for the pre-selection repertoire. TCRdb obtained this table from immuneACCESS and retained in-frame rearrangements with V and J assigned. These tables miss some clones; where compared with another copy, unresolved V genes account for less than half of the shortfall, and the remainder is unexplained. D and trimming were read from the DNA, whereas the V and J calls and clone size are those reported in that table. This sample holds around 450,000 clones; about an eighth were observed only once. The top ten clonotypes cover 0.04% to 0.05% of the sample.

At the junction V is shortened by 8 bases and J by 6 bases; bases outside the gene matches: 12. Per the germline V gene (reference sequence), MNHNY is the CDR1 and SVGAGI is the CDR2. Including the terminal cysteine and phenylalanine, the CDR3 comprises 15 residues. The only DNA kept is the CDR3, 45 bases in frame from the first base. From each donor, a single peripheral blood sample of about 100 mL on average was drawn into heparinised tubes. Using a panel that included CD45RO, CCR7, CD25, CD127, CD95 and CD27, naive, central memory, regulatory and stem cell-like memory CD4+ T cells were sorted on a BD FACSAria II. Purity was above 95% for every sorted population. PBMCs were isolated right away by Lymphoprep density gradient centrifugation and were stained directly, without culture. Samples were stained and sorted in pairs, with one healthy donor and one patient per experiment, so that batch effects were minimized.

Sequencing input: naive CD4+ T cells from blood. The intended sense of this specimen's cell subset or site label: true naive CD4+ T cells. The TCR originated in a woman younger than 35 in good health. This sequence uses TRBV6-6 and TRBJ2-7, with TRBD2 matching 11 junction bases. The base sequence is TGTGCCAGCGCCACCTCACTAGCGGGAGCAGTCGAGCAGTACTTC. Its translation reads: CASATSLAGAVEQYF.